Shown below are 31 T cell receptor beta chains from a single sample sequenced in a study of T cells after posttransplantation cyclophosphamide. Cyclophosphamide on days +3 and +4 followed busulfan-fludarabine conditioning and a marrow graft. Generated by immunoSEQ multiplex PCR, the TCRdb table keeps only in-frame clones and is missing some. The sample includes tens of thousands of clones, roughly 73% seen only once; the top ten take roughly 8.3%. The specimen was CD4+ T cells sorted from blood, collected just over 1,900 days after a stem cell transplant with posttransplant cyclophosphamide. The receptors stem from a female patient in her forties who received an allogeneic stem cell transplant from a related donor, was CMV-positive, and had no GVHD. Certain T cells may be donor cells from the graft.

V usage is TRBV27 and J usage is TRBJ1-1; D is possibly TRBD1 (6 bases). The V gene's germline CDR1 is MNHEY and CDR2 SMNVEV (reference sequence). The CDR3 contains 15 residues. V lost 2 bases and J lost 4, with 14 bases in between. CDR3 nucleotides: TGTGCCAGCAGTTTAAGCGTCCAGGGGACCACTGAAGCTTTCTTT. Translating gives CASSLSVQGTTEAFF.

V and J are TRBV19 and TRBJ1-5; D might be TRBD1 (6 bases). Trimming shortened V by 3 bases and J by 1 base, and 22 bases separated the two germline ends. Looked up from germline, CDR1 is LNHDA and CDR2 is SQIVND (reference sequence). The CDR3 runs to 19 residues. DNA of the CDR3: TGTGCCAGTAGTATCCCAGCCGGGACACTCGCTTGGAGCAATCAGCCCCAGCATTTT. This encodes CASSIPAGTLAWSNQPQHF.

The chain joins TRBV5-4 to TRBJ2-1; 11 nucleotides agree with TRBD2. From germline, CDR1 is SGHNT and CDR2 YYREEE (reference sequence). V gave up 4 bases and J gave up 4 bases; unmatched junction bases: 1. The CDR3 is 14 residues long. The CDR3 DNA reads TGTGCCAGCAGCCGACTAGCGGGGTACAATGAGCAGTTCTTC. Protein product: CASSRLAGYNEQFF. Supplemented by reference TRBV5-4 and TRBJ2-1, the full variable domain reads ETGVTQSPTHLIKTRGQQVTLRCSSQSGHNTVSWYQQALGQGPQFIFQYYREEENGRGNFPPRFSGLQFPNYSSELNVNALELDDSALYLCASSRLAGYNEQFFGPGTRLTVL.

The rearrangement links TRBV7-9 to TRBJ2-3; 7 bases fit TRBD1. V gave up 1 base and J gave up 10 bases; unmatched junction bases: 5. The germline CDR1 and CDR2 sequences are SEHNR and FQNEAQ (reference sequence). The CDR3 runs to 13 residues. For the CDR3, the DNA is TGTGCCAGCAGCTTAGACAGGGGCAGTGCGCAGTATTTT. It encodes CASSLDRGSAQYF.

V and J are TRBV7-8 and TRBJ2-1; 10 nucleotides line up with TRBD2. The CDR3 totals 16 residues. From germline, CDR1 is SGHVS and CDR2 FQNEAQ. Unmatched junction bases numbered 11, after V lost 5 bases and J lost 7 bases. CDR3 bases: TGTGCCAGCAGCCCCGGTAGAGCGGGGGGGCGTAATGAGCAGTTCTTC. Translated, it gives CASSPGRAGGRNEQFF.

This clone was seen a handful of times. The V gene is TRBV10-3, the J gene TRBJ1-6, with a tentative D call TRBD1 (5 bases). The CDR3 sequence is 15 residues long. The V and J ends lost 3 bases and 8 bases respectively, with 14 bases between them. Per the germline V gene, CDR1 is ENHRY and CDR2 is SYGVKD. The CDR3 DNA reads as TGTGCCATCAGTGATCAGGCCCAAGGGGATTCACCCCTCCACTTT. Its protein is CAISDQAQGDSPLHF.

The CDR3 protein is CASSRAGGYTGELFF. In DNA, the CDR3 is TGTGCCAGCAGTCGGGCAGGGGGCTACACCGGGGAGCTGTTTTTT. The chain joins TRBV28 to TRBJ2-2, with 8 bases that match TRBD1. CDR3 size: 15 residues. Trimming cost V 5 bases and J 3 bases; bases outside gene matches: 5. The germline gives CDR1 MDHEN, CDR2 SYDVKM.

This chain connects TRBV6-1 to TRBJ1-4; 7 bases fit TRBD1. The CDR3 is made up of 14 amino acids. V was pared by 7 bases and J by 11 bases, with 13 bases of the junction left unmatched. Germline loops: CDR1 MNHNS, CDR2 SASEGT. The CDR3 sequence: CASTLDRNRRKLFF. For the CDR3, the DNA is TGTGCCAGCACTCTGGACAGGAATCGGAGGAAACTGTTTTTT.

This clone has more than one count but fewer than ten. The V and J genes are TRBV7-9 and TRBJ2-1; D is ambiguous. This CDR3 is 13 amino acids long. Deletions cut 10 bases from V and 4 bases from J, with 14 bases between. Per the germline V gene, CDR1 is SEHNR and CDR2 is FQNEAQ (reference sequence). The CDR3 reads CATSLDLYNEQFF. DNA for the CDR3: TGTGCCACCTCGCTAGACCTTTACAATGAGCAGTTCTTC.

The chain's CDR3 is CASSPARGGKETQYF. DNA of the CDR3: TGTGCCAGCAGCCCGGCGCGGGGGGGGAAAGAGACCCAGTACTTC. The chain is built from TRBV5-4 and TRBJ2-5, with 9 nucleotides matching TRBD2. V was pared by 4 bases and J by 3 bases, with 7 bases of the junction left unmatched. Looked up from germline, CDR1 is SGHNT and CDR2 is YYREEE (reference sequence). This CDR3 region has 15 residues.

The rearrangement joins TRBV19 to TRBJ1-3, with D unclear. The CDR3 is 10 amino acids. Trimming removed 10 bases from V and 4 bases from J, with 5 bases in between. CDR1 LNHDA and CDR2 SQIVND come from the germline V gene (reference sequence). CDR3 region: CATGGNTIYF. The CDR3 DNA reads TGTGCCACCGGGGGAAACACCATATATTTT.

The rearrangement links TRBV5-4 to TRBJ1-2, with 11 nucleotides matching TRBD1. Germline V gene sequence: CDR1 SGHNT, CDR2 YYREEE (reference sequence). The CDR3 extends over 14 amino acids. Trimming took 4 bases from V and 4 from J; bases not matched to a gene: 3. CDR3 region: CASSPGQGVYGYTF. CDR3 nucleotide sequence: TGTGCCAGCAGCCCGGGACAGGGGGTCTATGGCTACACCTTC.

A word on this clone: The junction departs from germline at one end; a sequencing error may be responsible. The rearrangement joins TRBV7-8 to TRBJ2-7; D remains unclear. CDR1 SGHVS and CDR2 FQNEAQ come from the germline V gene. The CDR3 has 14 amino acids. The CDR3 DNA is TGTGCCAGCAGCTATCGACACGAGCCCCTCTTATCGGACTTC. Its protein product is CASSYRHEPLLSDF.

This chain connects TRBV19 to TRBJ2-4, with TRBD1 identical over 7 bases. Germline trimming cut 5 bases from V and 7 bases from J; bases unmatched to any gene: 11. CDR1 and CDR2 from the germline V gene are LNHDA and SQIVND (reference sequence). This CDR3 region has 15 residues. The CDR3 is CASSPGTAKVNIQYF. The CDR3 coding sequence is TGTGCCAGTAGTCCAGGGACAGCCAAGGTGAACATTCAGTACTTC.

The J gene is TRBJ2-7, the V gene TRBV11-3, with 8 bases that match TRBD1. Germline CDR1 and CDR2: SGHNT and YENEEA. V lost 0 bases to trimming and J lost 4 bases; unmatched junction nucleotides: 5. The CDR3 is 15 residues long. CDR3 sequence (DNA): TGTGCCAGCAGCTTAGAGGGGACAGGACAATACGAGCAGTACTTC. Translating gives CASSLEGTGQYEQYF. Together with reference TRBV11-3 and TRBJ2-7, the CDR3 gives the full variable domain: EAGVVQSPRYKIIEKKQPVAFWCNPISGHNTLYWYLQNLGQGPELLIRYENEEAVDDSQLPKDRFSAERLKGVDSTLKIQPAELGDSAVYLCASSLEGTGQYEQYFGPGTRLTVT.

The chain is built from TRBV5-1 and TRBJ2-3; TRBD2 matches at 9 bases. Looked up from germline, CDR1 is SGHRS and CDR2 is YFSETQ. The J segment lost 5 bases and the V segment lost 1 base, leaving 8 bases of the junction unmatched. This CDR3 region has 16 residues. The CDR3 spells CASSLSGGGGKDTQYF. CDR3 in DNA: TGCGCCAGCAGCTTGTCTGGCGGGGGGGGGAAAGATACGCAGTATTTT.

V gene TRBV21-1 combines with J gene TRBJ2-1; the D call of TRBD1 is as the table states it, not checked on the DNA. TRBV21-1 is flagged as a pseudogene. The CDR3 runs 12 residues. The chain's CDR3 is CASGTGNNEQFF. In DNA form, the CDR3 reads TGTGCCAGCGGGACAGGGAACAATGAGCAGTTCTTC.

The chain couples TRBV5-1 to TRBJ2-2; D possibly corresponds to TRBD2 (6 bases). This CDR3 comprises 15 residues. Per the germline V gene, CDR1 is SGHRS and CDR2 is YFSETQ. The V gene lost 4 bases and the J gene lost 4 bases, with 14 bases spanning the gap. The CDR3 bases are TGCGCCAGCAGCCAGGGTATGCGGGGCACCGGGGAGCTGTTTTTT. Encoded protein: CASSQGMRGTGELFF.

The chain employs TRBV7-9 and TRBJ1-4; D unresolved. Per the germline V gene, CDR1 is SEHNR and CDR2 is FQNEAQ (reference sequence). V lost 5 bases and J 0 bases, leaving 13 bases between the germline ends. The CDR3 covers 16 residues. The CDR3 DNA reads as TGTGCCAGCAGCCACTTCCAAGATTCAACTAATGAAAAACTGTTTTTT. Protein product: CASSHFQDSTNEKLFF.

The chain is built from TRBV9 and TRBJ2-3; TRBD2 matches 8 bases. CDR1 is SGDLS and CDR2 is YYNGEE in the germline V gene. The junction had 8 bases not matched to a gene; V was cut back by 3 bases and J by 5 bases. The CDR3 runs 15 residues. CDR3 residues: CASSAGGGPGDTQYF. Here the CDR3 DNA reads TGTGCCAGCAGCGCGGGGGGGGGCCCGGGAGATACGCAGTATTTT.

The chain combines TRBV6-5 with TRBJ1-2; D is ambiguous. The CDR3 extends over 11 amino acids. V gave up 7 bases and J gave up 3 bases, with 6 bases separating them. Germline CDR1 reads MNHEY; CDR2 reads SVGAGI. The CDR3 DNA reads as TGTGCCAGCAAACCGGACTATGGCTACACCTTC. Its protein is CASKPDYGYTF.

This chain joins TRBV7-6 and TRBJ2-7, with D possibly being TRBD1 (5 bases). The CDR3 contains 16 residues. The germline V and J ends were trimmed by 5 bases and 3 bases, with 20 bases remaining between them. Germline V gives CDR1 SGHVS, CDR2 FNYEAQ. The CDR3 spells CASSPTPPGINYEQYF. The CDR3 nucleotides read TGTGCCAGCAGCCCCACCCCCCCAGGGATTAACTACGAGCAGTACTTC.

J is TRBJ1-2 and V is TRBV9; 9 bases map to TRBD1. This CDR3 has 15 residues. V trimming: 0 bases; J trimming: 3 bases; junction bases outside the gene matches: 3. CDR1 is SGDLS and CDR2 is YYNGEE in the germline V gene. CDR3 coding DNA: TGTGCCAGCAGCGTAGAGGGACAGGGTCACTATGGCTACACCTTC. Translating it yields CASSVEGQGHYGYTF.

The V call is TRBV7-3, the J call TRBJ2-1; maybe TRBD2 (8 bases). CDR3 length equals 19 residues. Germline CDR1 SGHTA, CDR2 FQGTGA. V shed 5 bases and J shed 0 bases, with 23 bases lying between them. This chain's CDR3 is CASSPRGSSGDSSYNEQFF. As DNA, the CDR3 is TGTGCCAGCAGCCCTCGTGGGAGTAGCGGGGACAGCTCCTACAATGAGCAGTTCTTC.

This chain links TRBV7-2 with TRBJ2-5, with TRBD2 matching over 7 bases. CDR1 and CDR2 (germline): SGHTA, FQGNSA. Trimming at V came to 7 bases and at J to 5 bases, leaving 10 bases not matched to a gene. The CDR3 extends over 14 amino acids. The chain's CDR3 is CASTSRGLRETQYF. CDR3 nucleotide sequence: TGTGCCAGCACCTCGCGGGGGTTGAGGGAGACCCAGTACTTC.

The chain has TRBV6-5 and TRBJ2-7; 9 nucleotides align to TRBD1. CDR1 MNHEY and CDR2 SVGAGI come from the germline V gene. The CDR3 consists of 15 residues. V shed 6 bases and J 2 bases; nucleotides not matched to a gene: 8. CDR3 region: CASSRGQGIPYEQYF. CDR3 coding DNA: TGTGCCAGCAGCCGCGGACAGGGGATACCCTACGAGCAGTACTTC.

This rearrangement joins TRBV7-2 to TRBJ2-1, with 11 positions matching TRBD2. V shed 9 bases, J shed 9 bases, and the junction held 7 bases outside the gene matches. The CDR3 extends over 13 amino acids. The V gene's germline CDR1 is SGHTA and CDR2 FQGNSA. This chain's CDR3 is CASSGGGVGEQFF. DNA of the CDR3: TGTGCCAGTAGCGGGGGGGGAGTAGGTGAGCAGTTCTTC.

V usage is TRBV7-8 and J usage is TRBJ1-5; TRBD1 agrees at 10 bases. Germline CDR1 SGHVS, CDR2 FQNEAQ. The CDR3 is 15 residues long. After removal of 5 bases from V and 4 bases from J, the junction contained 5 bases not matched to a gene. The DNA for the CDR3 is TGTGCCAGCAGCCCGGGGACAGGGGTTAATCAGCCCCAGCATTTT. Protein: CASSPGTGVNQPQHF.

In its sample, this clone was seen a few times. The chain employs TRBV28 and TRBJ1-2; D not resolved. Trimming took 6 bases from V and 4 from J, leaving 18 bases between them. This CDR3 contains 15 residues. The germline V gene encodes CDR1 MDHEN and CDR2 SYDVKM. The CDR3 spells CASSQIPEGIYGYTF. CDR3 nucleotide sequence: TGTGCCAGCAGCCAAATCCCGGAGGGCATCTATGGCTACACCTTC.

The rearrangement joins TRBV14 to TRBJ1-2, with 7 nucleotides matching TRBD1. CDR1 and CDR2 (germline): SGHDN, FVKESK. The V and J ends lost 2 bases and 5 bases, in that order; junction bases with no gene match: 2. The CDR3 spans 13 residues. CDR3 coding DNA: TGTGCCAGCAGCCAACTACAGGGGTATGGCTACACCTTC. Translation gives CASSQLQGYGYTF.

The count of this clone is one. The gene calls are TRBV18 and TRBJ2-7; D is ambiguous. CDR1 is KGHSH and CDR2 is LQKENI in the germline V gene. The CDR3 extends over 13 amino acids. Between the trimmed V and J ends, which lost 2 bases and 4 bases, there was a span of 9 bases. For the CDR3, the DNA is TGTGCCAGCTCACCATCAGAAAGTTACGAGCAGTACTTC. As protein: CASSPSESYEQYF.